Many counts were recorded for the clone carrying this TCR beta chain. Germline values: CDR1 SQVTM, CDR2 ANQGSEA. CDR3 size: 14 residues. Trimming removed 3 bases at V and 5 bases at J, with 15 bases between. The data stem from a study of neurological immune-mediated disorders. From the 5' RACE reads, TCRdb called clonotypes with MiXCR, one entry per CDR3 protein. The profile shows roughly 71,000 distinct CDR3 sequences, 3.9% of them singletons. The chain employs TRBV29-1 and TRBJ2-3; D may be TRBD2 (6 bases). Sequencing was performed on PBMCs. The receptor's source is a man aged 30-40 years with multiple sclerosis. The CDR3 sequence is CSVEGGRKVDTQYF. CDR3 DNA sequence: TGCAGCGTTGAGGGGGGAAGAAAGGTAGATACGCAGTATTTT.